Below, 24 T cell receptor beta chains from the same sample are listed, as sequenced in a study of blood T cell repertoires in COVID-19. Here immunoSEQ multiplex PCR was the method, and the copy in TCRdb shows in-frame clones only, minus some. The sample has just over 300,000 clones; under 90% are singletons. The sequencing sample was made of peripheral blood. The receptor set was obtained from a woman aged 30 to 39 with COVID-19, enrolled during active disease.

This chain joins TRBV7-9 and TRBJ1-1; D is possibly TRBD1 (5 bases). V was trimmed by 5 bases and J by 0 bases, leaving 10 bases between them. CDR3 length: 14 amino acids. CDR1 is SEHNR and CDR2 is FQNEAQ in the germline V gene (reference sequence). As DNA, the CDR3 is TGTGCCAGCAGCGCTGACAGAGTGAACACTGAAGCTTTCTTT. Its translation: CASSADRVNTEAFF. Full variable domain (outside the CDR3, taken from reference TRBV7-9 and TRBJ1-1): DTGVSQNPRHKITKRGQNVTFRCDPISEHNRLYWYRQTLGQGPEFLTYFQNEAQLEKSRLLSDRFSAERPKGSFSTLEIQRTEQGDSAMYLCASSADRVNTEAFFGQGTRLTVV.

This chain uses TRBV4-2 with TRBJ2-2; no clear D gene. Per the germline V gene, CDR1 is LGHNA and CDR2 is YNFKEQ. V was cut by 0 bases and J by 9 bases, with 8 bases left in between. This CDR3 is built from 13 residues. CDR3 DNA: TGTGCCAGCAGCCAAGAGGCTGCAAGGGAGCTGTTTTTT. Translation: CASSQEAARELFF.

The chain links TRBV6-5 to TRBJ2-4; D is uncertain. This CDR3 contains 12 residues. The V and J ends lost 10 bases and 8 bases respectively, with 15 bases between them. CDR1 MNHEY and CDR2 SVGAGI come from the germline V gene. The CDR3 protein is CANRTCPDIQYF. CDR3 bases: TGTGCCAACCGTACCTGTCCGGACATTCAGTACTTC.

This rearrangement joins TRBV28 to TRBJ1-5, with TRBD1 as a possible D gene (6 bases). There are 14 residues in the CDR3. CDR1 MDHEN and CDR2 SYDVKM come from the germline V gene. V was cut by 6 bases and J by 6 bases, with 15 bases left in between. CDR3 coding DNA: TGTGCCAGCAGACGGGGCCAAGGGGGTCAGCCCCAGCATTTT. As protein: CASRRGQGGQPQHF.

The chain recombines TRBV5-1 with TRBJ1-4, with 8 nucleotides matching TRBD1. V shed 0 bases, J shed 8 bases, and the junction held 9 bases outside the gene matches. Germline V gives CDR1 SGHRS, CDR2 YFSETQ. This CDR3 is 16 amino acids long. CDR3 protein: CASSLATGGRREKLFF. CDR3 in DNA: TGCGCCAGCAGCTTGGCCACAGGGGGTCGAAGAGAAAAACTGTTTTTT.

The V and J genes are TRBV7-9 and TRBJ1-4; TRBD1 is a possible D gene (5 bases). Between the trimmed V and J ends, which lost 4 bases and 3 bases, there was a span of 12 bases. Germline assignment: CDR1 SEHNR and CDR2 FQNEAQ (reference sequence). The CDR3 runs 15 residues. The CDR3: CASSSAGRANEKLFF. DNA of the CDR3: TGTGCCAGCAGCTCCGCGGGGCGGGCTAATGAAAAACTGTTTTTT.

This chain uses TRBV2 with TRBJ2-5; 12 bases fit TRBD2. V shed 5 bases, J shed 8 bases, and the junction held 9 bases outside the gene matches. Germline CDR1 is SNHLY and CDR2 is FYNNEI. The CDR3 runs 15 residues. The CDR3 reads CASSSSGGAENTQYF. The DNA for the CDR3 is TGTGCCAGCAGTTCTAGCGGGGGGGCCGAAAATACCCAGTACTTC.

The rearrangement joins TRBV29-1 to TRBJ2-7; D remains ambiguous. V was shortened by 6 bases and J by 3 bases, with 15 bases between the two germline ends. The CDR3 covers 13 residues. Germline V gene data show CDR1 as SQVTM and CDR2 as ANQGSEA. CDR3 sequence (DNA): TGCAGCGTAACGACTCGTGGTGGCTACGAGCAGTACTTC. Its translation: CSVTTRGGYEQYF.

This clone was seen a single time. The chain recombines TRBV28 with TRBJ1-5, with D tentatively TRBD1 (6 bases). Germline V CDR1 and CDR2: MDHEN, SYDVKM. The CDR3 totals 15 residues. V dropped 10 bases and J dropped 2 bases, with 18 bases sitting between them. CDR3 coding DNA: TGTGCCACCGGATTTATTGGGGGCGGCAATCAGCCCCAGCATTTT. It specifies CATGFIGGGNQPQHF.

This rearrangement joins TRBV9 to TRBJ2-3; D gene ambiguous. The V and J ends lost 0 bases and 0 bases respectively, with 8 bases between them. Germline loops: CDR1 SGDLS, CDR2 YYNGEE. This CDR3 contains 15 residues. CDR3 bases: TGTGCCAGCAGCGTAGCTACCCATAGCACAGATACGCAGTATTTT. Its translation: CASSVATHSTDTQYF.

This chain uses TRBV7-8 with TRBJ1-5, with 9 positions matching TRBD1. Trimming removed 4 bases from V and 2 bases from J; junction bases left unmatched: 9. CDR1 and CDR2 (germline): SGHVS, FQNEAQ. The CDR3 contains 17 residues. The CDR3 loop is CASSYEGGQGRNQPQHF. In nucleotides, the CDR3 is TGTGCCAGCAGCTACGAAGGGGGACAGGGACGCAATCAGCCCCAGCATTTT.

The chain carries TRBV7-8 and TRBJ2-5; TRBD2 agrees at 11 bases. Trimming cost V 7 bases and J 2 bases; bases outside gene matches: 15. Germline CDR1 SGHVS, CDR2 FQNEAQ. This CDR3 is 18 amino acids long. The CDR3 DNA reads TGTGCCAGCACCTGGCACGCGGATAGCGGGGGGGGACAAGAGACCCAGTACTTC. It codes for CASTWHADSGGGQETQYF. Based on the CDR3 plus reference TRBV7-8 and TRBJ2-5, the full variable domain is GAGVSQSPRYKVAKRGQDVALRCDPISGHVSLFWYQQALGQGPEFLTYFQNEAQLDKSGLPSDRFFAERPEGSVSTLKIQRTQQEDSAVYLCASTWHADSGGGQETQYFGPGTRLLVL.

The gene calls are TRBV4-1 and TRBJ1-5; no reliable D call. Per the germline V gene, CDR1 is MGHRA and CDR2 is YSYEKL. With 0 bases removed from V and 2 bases from J, the gap between germline ends came to 26 bases. CDR3 length equals 21 residues. The CDR3 reads CASSQDRKPRVIAFGNQPQHF. CDR3 DNA sequence: TGCGCCAGCAGCCAAGATAGAAAGCCCCGCGTTATAGCCTTTGGCAATCAGCCCCAGCATTTT.

The chain combines TRBV5-4 with TRBJ2-1; 9 bases map to TRBD2. V was pared by 2 bases and J by 9 bases, with 9 bases of the junction left unmatched. The CDR3 sequence is 15 residues long. CDR1 is SGHNT and CDR2 is YYREEE in the germline V gene (reference sequence). CDR3 DNA: TGTGCCAGCAGCTTTCGGCGGGGGGGCCTTAGTGAGCAGTTCTTC. This codes for CASSFRRGGLSEQFF.

V gene TRBV21-1 combines with J gene TRBJ1-2; TRBD1, the table's D call, lacks a check against the DNA. TRBV21-1 is a recognized pseudogene. The CDR3 extends over 16 amino acids. CDR3 nucleotides: TGTGCCAGCAGCAAAGCGCGGGACAGGGTCAATGGTGGCTACACCTTC. Its translation is CASSKARDRVNGGYTF.

The rearrangement joins TRBV11-2 to TRBJ2-7, with a weak D call TRBD1 (6 bases). The CDR3 covers 15 residues. Germline CDR1 reads SGHAT; CDR2 reads FQNNGV. With 5 bases removed from V and 3 bases from J, the gap between germline ends came to 17 bases. The CDR3 DNA reads TGTGCCAGCAGCGCAAACTTACAGGGTAACTACGAGCAGTACGTC. This codes for CASSANLQGNYEQYV.

The chain recombines TRBV28 with TRBJ2-7, with 7 bases lining up with TRBD1. Per the germline V gene, CDR1 is MDHEN and CDR2 is SYDVKM. The CDR3 loop spans 15 amino acids. V dropped 7 bases and J dropped 0; count of bases not matched to a gene: 9. CDR3 DNA: TGTGCCAGCATGACGAGACAGGGATTCTCCTACGAGCAGTACGTC. Translation gives CASMTRQGFSYEQYV.

J is TRBJ2-2 and V is TRBV5-5; tentative D call: TRBD1 (7 bases). This CDR3 region has 15 residues. V lost 4 bases, J lost 4 bases, and 14 bases lay in between. Germline lookup yields CDR1 SGHKS and CDR2 YYEKEE (reference sequence). CDR3 protein: CASSVGQGGTGELFF. The DNA for the CDR3 is TGTGCCAGCAGCGTTGGTCAGGGGGGCACCGGGGAGCTGTTTTTT.

The chain recombines TRBV27 with TRBJ1-1; D remains ambiguous. Germline CDR1 reads MNHEY; CDR2 reads SMNVEV (reference sequence). The CDR3 extends over 13 amino acids. Trimming cost V 8 bases and J 1 base, with 11 bases left between them. The DNA of the CDR3 is TGTGCCAGCCACCGGGGATGGAACACTGAAGCTTTCTTT. This gives the protein CASHRGWNTEAFF.

V gene TRBV10-2 combines with J gene TRBJ1-5, with a possible D match to TRBD1 (5 bases). Germline V gene data show CDR1 as WSHSY and CDR2 as SAAADI. Trimming took off 6 bases at V and 2 bases at J, with 11 bases between the two ends. This CDR3 has 14 amino acids. CDR3 coding DNA: TGCGCCAGCAGCGTAGAACAGGGCAATCAGCCCCAGCATTTT. It specifies CASSVEQGNQPQHF.

J is TRBJ2-5 and V is TRBV2; 10 bases fit TRBD2. The CDR3 length is 17 residues. V lost 4 bases, J lost 2 bases, and 10 bases stayed unmatched. Germline loops: CDR1 SNHLY, CDR2 FYNNEI. The CDR3 bases are TGTGCCAGCAGTGTCCGGCTAGCGGGGGAGCTACAAGAGACCCAGTACTTC. Residues: CASSVRLAGELQETQYF.

This clone was seen more than once but under ten times. The rearrangement joins TRBV10-1 to TRBJ1-5; D is undetermined. The CDR3 extends over 12 amino acids. Looked up from germline, CDR1 is WNHNN and CDR2 is SYGVQD (reference sequence). V lost 2 bases and J 7 bases, leaving 6 bases between the germline ends. In DNA form, the CDR3 reads TGCGCCAGCAGTGAGGGGAGCCAGCCCCAGCATTTT. Its protein is CASSEGSQPQHF.

There are a few counts of this clone. CDR3 sequence (DNA): TGCGCCAGCAGCTTCGGGACAGGGAACACCGGGGAGCTGTTTTTT. Protein: CASSFGTGNTGELFF. The V call is TRBV5-1, the J call TRBJ2-2; 8 bases fit TRBD1. The length of the CDR3 is 15 residues. V lost 2 bases, J lost 1 base, and 1 base stayed unmatched. Germline V gene lookup returns CDR1 SGHRS and CDR2 YFSETQ.

V usage is TRBV4-3 and J usage is TRBJ2-6; 8 bases map to TRBD1. The germline gives CDR1 LGHNA, CDR2 YSLEER. This CDR3 spans 17 amino acids. The V and J ends lost 2 bases and 2 bases, in that order; junction bases with no gene match: 5. The CDR3 bases are TGCGCCAGCAGCCAAACTTCGGGACAGGCTGGGGCCAACGTCCTGACTTTC. This sequence encodes CASSQTSGQAGANVLTF.